This section outlines one T cell receptor beta chain sequence together with its context. Antigen specificity is unknown. From germline, CDR1 is LNHDA and CDR2 SQIVND (reference sequence). This CDR3 comprises 15 residues. Trimming took 5 bases from V and 7 from J, leaving 18 bases between them. This sample was included in a study of cytomegalovirus exposure and HLA in healthy donors. Primers included in the PCR were 60 Vbeta and 13 Jbeta primers. Repertoires were generated with immunoSEQ multiplex PCR, while TCRdb's copy carries only in-frame clones and drops some. The top ten hold 9.5% to 13% of the sample, which has roughly 110,000 clones, 77% seen once. The study's findings and limits: The authors later linked a missense DCLRE1C variant to TCR beta V- and J-gene trimming. Overall, 164 TCR beta chains were annotated as cytomegalovirus-associated.

The sample was PBMCs. The chain couples TRBV19 to TRBJ1-5; unclear D gene. The receptor was derived from a man between 40 and 49 years old in good health and CMV-seropositive. The CDR3 DNA is TGTGCCAGTAGTTCAAATTTTGGGCTGCACCAGCCCCAGCATTTT. It specifies CASSSNFGLHQPQHF.